These 22 T cell receptor beta chains were all obtained from the same sample, sequenced in a study of T cell responses to AZD1222 COVID-19 vaccine. TCRdb's table, derived via immunoSEQ multiplex PCR, lists solely in-frame clones and lacks some. Of about 85,000 clones in the sample, about 90% were seen once. This specimen consisted of peripheral blood, obtained on day 0 of AZD1222 vaccination. The receptors here all came from an adult in good health.

The chain uses TRBV18 and TRBJ1-1, with TRBD1 identical over 8 bases. The CDR3 contains 14 residues. Germline V gives CDR1 KGHSH, CDR2 LQKENI. Trimming at V came to 4 bases and at J to 2 bases, leaving 3 bases not matched to a gene. DNA for the CDR3: TGTGCCAGCTCACAGGACAGGGCAAACACTGAAGCTTTCTTT. Its translation: CASSQDRANTEAFF.

A single count supports this clone. The J gene is TRBJ2-1, the V gene TRBV5-1; D perhaps matches TRBD2 (6 bases). This CDR3 region has 15 residues. The V and J ends lost 0 bases and 3 bases respectively, with 10 bases between them. CDR1 and CDR2 (germline): SGHRS, YFSETQ. CDR3 protein: CASSLGGIIYNEQFF. CDR3 coding DNA: TGCGCCAGCAGCTTGGGCGGGATAATCTACAATGAGCAGTTCTTC.

The gene calls are TRBV19 and TRBJ2-3; no firm D call. Germline V gene lookup returns CDR1 LNHDA and CDR2 SQIVND (reference sequence). This CDR3 is 16 amino acids long. V was shortened by 5 bases and J by 2 bases, with 17 bases between the two germline ends. CDR3 in DNA: TGTGCCAGTAGTCGCAGCCTAGGTGGAAACACAGATACGCAGTATTTT. Translating it yields CASSRSLGGNTDTQYF.

In its sample, this clone was seen a few times. The chain carries TRBV19 and TRBJ1-4; TRBD1 might be the D (5 bases). This CDR3 spans 15 amino acids. CDR1 is LNHDA and CDR2 is SQIVND in the germline V gene (reference sequence). V was trimmed by 3 bases and J by 4 bases, leaving 12 bases between them. CDR3 nucleotides: TGTGCCAGTAGTATCCAGACAGCTAGTAATGAAAAACTGTTTTTT. Encoded protein: CASSIQTASNEKLFF.

The V and J genes are TRBV27 and TRBJ1-2; 8 nucleotides line up with TRBD1. Germline-derived CDR1 and CDR2 are MNHEY and SMNVEV (reference sequence). The junction had 8 bases not matched to a gene; V was cut back by 1 base and J by 4 bases. The CDR3 sequence is 16 residues long. The CDR3 reads CASSLYPPQGGYGYTF. CDR3 in DNA: TGTGCCAGCAGTTTATATCCCCCACAGGGGGGCTATGGCTACACCTTC.

The chain employs TRBV28 and TRBJ2-2; 7 bases fit TRBD1. The CDR3 has 15 residues. Germline V lookup: CDR1 MDHEN, CDR2 SYDVKM. The V segment lost 6 bases and the J segment 5 bases; nucleotides outside the gene matches: 9. This chain's CDR3 is CASRTGAGRTGELFF. The CDR3 bases are TGTGCCAGCAGAACAGGGGCGGGCAGGACCGGGGAGCTGTTTTTT.

The chain uses TRBV4-2 and TRBJ2-1; possible D gene TRBD1, 7 bases. V lost 0 bases and J 7 bases, leaving 16 bases between the germline ends. Germline CDR1 and CDR2: LGHNA and YNFKEQ. This CDR3 spans 16 amino acids. CDR3 residues: CASSQDGGGASNEQFF. The CDR3 DNA reads as TGTGCCAGCAGCCAAGATGGAGGGGGCGCAAGTAATGAGCAGTTCTTC.

The chain uses TRBV27 and TRBJ1-3; a possible D gene is TRBD1 (6 bases). CDR1 and CDR2 from the germline V gene are MNHEY and SMNVEV (reference sequence). The germline V and J ends were trimmed by 5 bases and 2 bases, with 16 bases remaining between them. The CDR3 extends over 16 amino acids. As DNA, the CDR3 is TGTGCCAGCAGTACGGGCCGGGGGCAGGCTGGAAACACCATATATTTT. This encodes CASSTGRGQAGNTIYF.

V and J are TRBV28 and TRBJ1-3; D uncertain. The CDR3 runs 14 residues. Germline V gives CDR1 MDHEN, CDR2 SYDVKM. Trimming removed 3 bases from V and 0 bases from J, with 6 bases in between. The CDR3 spells CASSFSFSGNTIYF. CDR3 in DNA: TGTGCCAGCAGTTTCAGCTTCTCTGGAAACACCATATATTTT.

This chain links TRBV4-1 with TRBJ1-2; a possible D gene is TRBD1 (6 bases). The V end lost 5 bases, the J end lost 8 bases, and 15 bases lay between the germline ends. The germline V gene encodes CDR1 MGHRA and CDR2 YSYEKL. CDR3 length equals 13 residues. The CDR3 protein is CASSSGGGRGYTF. CDR3 DNA sequence: TGCGCCAGCAGCTCCGGTGGGGGGCGAGGCTACACCTTC.

The chain is built from TRBV28 and TRBJ1-6, with 7 positions matching TRBD1. Germline loops: CDR1 MDHEN, CDR2 SYDVKM. The CDR3 spans 17 residues. With 4 bases clipped from V and 7 bases from J, the junction kept 13 bases outside the gene matches. This CDR3 is CASSSHRGGWVNSPLHF. Written as DNA, the CDR3 is TGTGCCAGCAGTTCACACCGAGGGGGCTGGGTGAATTCACCCCTCCACTTT.

This clone was found a few times. The J gene is TRBJ1-1, the V gene TRBV6-5; D is unresolved. The CDR3 is 11 amino acids. V shed 2 bases and J shed 10 bases, with 8 bases lying between them. The V gene's germline CDR1 is MNHEY and CDR2 SVGAGI. The CDR3 reads CASSYVGRAFF. CDR3 nucleotides: TGTGCCAGCAGTTACGTCGGGCGAGCTTTCTTT.

The J gene is TRBJ1-5, the V gene TRBV19; no definite D call. CDR3 length: 18 residues. Germline CDR1 reads LNHDA; CDR2 reads SQIVND (reference sequence). V was shortened by 6 bases and J by 1 base, with 22 bases between the two germline ends. CDR3 nucleotides: TGTGCCAGTAGCCGGGATCCGCAGAAGACCGGGAGCAATCAGCCCCAGCATTTT. It specifies CASSRDPQKTGSNQPQHF.

The chain links TRBV10-1 to TRBJ2-3; 11 nucleotides align to TRBD1. Germline loops: CDR1 WNHNN, CDR2 SYGVQD (reference sequence). The CDR3 has 14 residues. The ends lost 8 bases at V and 6 bases at J; junction bases unmatched: 7. CDR3 nucleotide sequence: TGCGCCAGCTCGGACAGGGGGCGTCTGGATACGCAGTATTTT. Protein: CASSDRGRLDTQYF.

The V and J genes are TRBV3-1 (or the pseudogene TRBV3-2) and TRBJ1-5, with 8 bases lining up with TRBD1. CDR1 is LGHDT, CDR2 YNNKEL, per germline (reference sequence). This CDR3 contains 14 residues. V dropped 8 bases and J dropped 4; count of bases not matched to a gene: 7. The CDR3 loop is CASGDRGVNQPQHF. CDR3 DNA sequence: TGTGCCAGCGGCGACAGGGGCGTTAATCAGCCCCAGCATTTT.

This chain uses TRBV29-1 with TRBJ2-2; possibly TRBD2 for D (6 bases). Germline CDR1 SQVTM, CDR2 ANQGSEA. The CDR3 loop spans 14 amino acids. The ends were cut back, 1 base at V and 6 bases at J, with 12 bases in the middle. The CDR3 sequence: CSVEGRWRAGELFF. As DNA, the CDR3 is TGCAGCGTTGAAGGGAGATGGAGGGCCGGGGAGCTGTTTTTT.

The rearrangement uses TRBV7-8 and TRBJ2-7; D not certain. V shed 5 bases and J shed 0 bases, with 5 bases lying between them. CDR3 size: 12 residues. Germline V gives CDR1 SGHVS, CDR2 FQNEAQ. The CDR3 DNA reads TGTGCCAGCAGCCTAAGCTCCTACGAGCAGTACTTC. It encodes CASSLSSYEQYF.

The J gene is TRBJ1-4, the V gene TRBV13; no clear D. Germline CDR1 reads PRHDT; CDR2 reads FYEKMQ (reference sequence). Trimming removed 0 bases from V and 8 bases from J, with 10 bases in between. This CDR3 comprises 14 residues. The CDR3 coding sequence is TGTGCCAGCAGCTTAGGGGGAAGCGTCGAAAAACTGTTTTTT. This codes for CASSLGGSVEKLFF.

The rearrangement links TRBV30 to TRBJ1-1, with TRBD1 matching over 7 bases. With V trimmed by 3 bases and J by 11 bases, 6 bases remained unmatched. Germline values: CDR1 GTSNPN, CDR2 SVGIG (reference sequence). The CDR3 length is 11 residues. The chain's CDR3 is CAWSRGAAAFF. In DNA, the CDR3 is TGTGCCTGGAGCAGGGGGGCAGCGGCTTTCTTT.

The chain carries TRBV18 and TRBJ2-1; 12 bases match TRBD1. Trimming took 0 bases from V and 6 from J; bases not matched to a gene: 3. Germline CDR1 and CDR2: KGHSH and LQKENI. The CDR3 sequence is 16 residues long. The CDR3 DNA reads TGTGCCAGCTCACCACCGGGACAGGGGGCCCCCAATGAGCAGTTCTTC. Translating it yields CASSPPGQGAPNEQFF.

This chain uses TRBV19 with TRBJ1-3, with D possibly being TRBD1 (5 bases). This CDR3 region has 16 residues. Germline-derived CDR1 and CDR2 are LNHDA and SQIVND (reference sequence). The germline V and J ends were trimmed by 6 bases and 2 bases, with 17 bases remaining between them. The chain's CDR3 is CASSLHRRDAGNTIYF. The CDR3 DNA reads TGTGCCAGTAGCCTCCATCGCCGGGACGCTGGAAACACCATATATTTT.

V is TRBV4-2 and J is TRBJ1-5; D ambiguous. Germline CDR1 and CDR2: LGHNA and YNFKEQ. V was trimmed by 0 bases and J by 3 bases, leaving 9 bases between them. This CDR3 is 15 amino acids long. The CDR3 here is CASSQEWQANQPQHF. CDR3 nucleotides: TGTGCCAGCAGCCAAGAATGGCAGGCCAATCAGCCCCAGCATTTT.